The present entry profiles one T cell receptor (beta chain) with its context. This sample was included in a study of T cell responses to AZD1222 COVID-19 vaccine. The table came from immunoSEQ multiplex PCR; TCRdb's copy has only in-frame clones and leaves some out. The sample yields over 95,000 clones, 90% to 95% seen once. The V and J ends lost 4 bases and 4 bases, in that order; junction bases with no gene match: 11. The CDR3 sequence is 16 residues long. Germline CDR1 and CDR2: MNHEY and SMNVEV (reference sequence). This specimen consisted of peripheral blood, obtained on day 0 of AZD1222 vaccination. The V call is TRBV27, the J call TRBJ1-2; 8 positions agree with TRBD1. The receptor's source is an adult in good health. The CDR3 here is CASSSDRAEGFYGYTF. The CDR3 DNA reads TGTGCCAGCAGTTCGGACAGGGCGGAGGGTTTCTATGGCTACACCTTC.